The next 28 T cell receptor beta chains were all read from a single sample in a study of blood T cell repertoires in COVID-19. The assay was immunoSEQ multiplex PCR, and TCRdb's table has in-frame clones only and misses some. The sample lists around 100,000 clones; approximately 88% were seen once. Sequencing was carried out using peripheral blood. These receptors all come from a woman aged 60 to 75 with acute or convalescent COVID-19.

The chain uses TRBV19 and TRBJ1-4; 7 nucleotides match TRBD1. In germline, CDR1 is LNHDA, CDR2 SQIVND (reference sequence). V shed 7 bases, J shed 3 bases, and the junction held 8 bases outside the gene matches. The CDR3 loop spans 15 amino acids. The CDR3 DNA sequence: TGTGCCAGTACCGCGTTCACAGGGGCTAATGAAAAACTGTTTTTT. It is translated as CASTAFTGANEKLFF.

This chain joins TRBV18 and TRBJ2-5; 7 nucleotides line up with TRBD1. Germline V gene sequence: CDR1 KGHSH, CDR2 LQKENI. The CDR3 is 14 amino acids. V lost 3 bases, J lost 4 bases, and 5 bases stayed unmatched. DNA for the CDR3: TGTGCCAGCTCACCGGGACAGAGAAGAGAGACCCAGTACTTC. Protein sequence: CASSPGQRRETQYF.

This clone was seen repeatedly, ten times or more. The chain carries TRBV10-3 and TRBJ1-3; possible D gene TRBD1, 5 bases. Germline CDR1 ENHRY, CDR2 SYGVKD. Trimming removed 2 bases at V and 0 bases at J, with 8 bases between. The CDR3 has 15 amino acids. CDR3 sequence: CAISEGARSGNTIYF. DNA of the CDR3: TGTGCCATCAGTGAGGGGGCCCGCTCTGGAAACACCATATATTTT.

The V gene is TRBV18, the J gene TRBJ1-2, with D maybe TRBD1 (6 bases). The CDR3 has 13 amino acids. The V end lost 3 bases, the J end lost 5 bases, and 10 bases lay between the germline ends. Germline values: CDR1 KGHSH, CDR2 LQKENI. CDR3 bases: TGTGCCAGCTCACCCAACAGGGTGTATGGCTACACCTTC. Protein sequence: CASSPNRVYGYTF.

V is TRBV6-5 and J is TRBJ2-5; a possible D gene is TRBD2 (6 bases). The CDR3 consists of 15 residues. Trimming shortened V by 6 bases and J by 4 bases, and 18 bases separated the two germline ends. Germline CDR1 reads MNHEY; CDR2 reads SVGAGI. The CDR3 nucleotides are TGTGCCAGCAGGGATGCGGGACTCACACGAGAGACCCAGTACTTC. It codes for CASRDAGLTRETQYF.

This clone has just one count. The V call is TRBV7-3, the J call TRBJ1-1, with D unresolved. The length of the CDR3 is 13 residues. Germline-derived CDR1 and CDR2 are SGHTA and FQGTGA. Between the trimmed V and J ends, which lost 2 bases and 5 bases, there was a span of 9 bases. The CDR3, as DNA: TGTGCCAGCAGCTTAGCGGCCGCAACTGAAGCTTTCTTT. Translating gives CASSLAAATEAFF.

J is TRBJ2-2 and V is TRBV30, with D possibly being TRBD1 (6 bases). This CDR3 region has 14 residues. The V gene lost 4 bases and the J gene lost 3 bases, with 12 bases spanning the gap. Germline V gene sequence: CDR1 GTSNPN, CDR2 SVGIG (reference sequence). In nucleotides, the CDR3 is TGTGCCTGGAAACAGGGTCATGACACCGGGGAGCTGTTTTTT. Protein sequence: CAWKQGHDTGELFF. Together with reference TRBV30 and TRBJ2-2, the CDR3 gives the full variable domain: SQTIHQWPATLVQPVGSPLSLECTVEGTSNPNLYWYRQAAGRGLQLLFYSVGIGQISSEVPQNLSASRPQDRQFILSSKKLLLSDSGFYLCAWKQGHDTGELFFGEGSRLTVL.

This chain uses TRBV27 with TRBJ2-2, with TRBD1 matching 7 bases. The germline CDR1 and CDR2 sequences are MNHEY and SMNVEV (reference sequence). The CDR3 consists of 14 residues. The J segment lost 3 bases and the V segment lost 8 bases, leaving 6 bases of the junction unmatched. The CDR3 sequence: CASSRQGDTGELFF. Here the CDR3 DNA reads TGTGCCAGCTCACGACAGGGCGACACCGGGGAGCTGTTTTTT.

The chain combines TRBV28 with TRBJ1-5, with a tentative D call TRBD1 (5 bases). The CDR3 extends over 15 amino acids. Germline lookup yields CDR1 MDHEN and CDR2 SYDVKM. V lost 7 bases, J lost 4 bases, and 17 bases lay in between. CDR3 DNA sequence: TGTGCCAGCACCACCCCCGCAGGGCTTAATCAGCCCCAGCATTTT. Its translation is CASTTPAGLNQPQHF.

The chain has TRBV12-3 or TRBV12-4 and TRBJ2-5; the D gene is possibly TRBD2 (6 bases). The CDR3 consists of 12 residues. The V end lost 8 bases, the J end lost 5 bases, and 12 bases lay between the germline ends. As DNA, the CDR3 is TGTGCCAGCGGTAGCCGGGGGGAGACCCAGTACTTC. It codes for CASGSRGETQYF.

This chain links TRBV7-9 with TRBJ1-1; 7 nucleotides match TRBD1. CDR3 length: 15 residues. Looked up from germline, CDR1 is SEHNR and CDR2 is FQNEAQ (reference sequence). The J segment lost 4 bases and the V segment lost 5 bases, leaving 10 bases of the junction unmatched. The CDR3 loop is CASSRFDRDRTEAFF. The DNA for the CDR3 is TGTGCCAGCAGCCGTTTTGACAGGGATCGCACTGAAGCTTTCTTT.

This clone appeared a few times. The chain employs TRBV6-2 or TRBV6-3 and TRBJ1-5, with TRBD1 matching over 7 bases. CDR1 is MNHEY, CDR2 SVGEGT, per germline. The trim removed 2 bases at V and 0 bases at J, leaving 16 bases unmatched. The CDR3 totals 20 residues. The CDR3 loop reads CASSYTERQGKADSNQPQHF. Written as DNA, the CDR3 is TGTGCCAGCAGTTACACCGAGAGACAGGGTAAGGCGGATAGCAATCAGCCCCAGCATTTT.

The chain uses TRBV10-3 and TRBJ2-5; D unclear. This CDR3 spans 15 amino acids. The germline V and J ends were trimmed by 0 bases and 0 bases, with 8 bases remaining between them. Germline-derived CDR1 and CDR2 are ENHRY and SYGVKD. The CDR3 nucleotides are TGTGCCATCAGTGAGTCGCAGGCCTACCAAGAGACCCAGTACTTC. It is translated as CAISESQAYQETQYF.

The chain has TRBV9 and TRBJ1-5, with D possibly TRBD1 on 5 matching bases. The CDR3 has 17 amino acids. V was cut by 4 bases and J by 4 bases, with 21 bases left in between. The germline CDR1 and CDR2 sequences are SGDLS and YYNGEE. The CDR3 loop reads CASSPQGREEGNQPQHF. The DNA of the CDR3 is TGTGCCAGCAGCCCCCAGGGTAGGGAGGAGGGAAATCAGCCCCAGCATTTT. The full variable domain, completed using reference TRBV9 and TRBJ1-5, is DSGVTQTPKHLITATGQRVTLRCSPRSGDLSVYWYQQSLDQGLQFLIQYYNGEERAKGNILERFSAQQFPDLHSELNLSSLELGDSALYFCASSPQGREEGNQPQHFGDGTRLSIL.

The J gene is TRBJ1-5, the V gene TRBV15; no firm D call. The ends were cut back, 0 bases at V and 9 bases at J, with 15 bases in the middle. The CDR3 is 15 amino acids. Per germline, CDR1 LNHNV and CDR2 YYDKDF (reference sequence). CDR3 sequence reads: CATSRDRTTGWPQHF. In DNA, the CDR3 is TGTGCCACCAGCAGAGATCGGACCACGGGATGGCCCCAGCATTTT.

The chain uses TRBV27 and TRBJ1-6, with TRBD1 matching 9 bases. Germline V CDR1 and CDR2: MNHEY, SMNVEV (reference sequence). CDR3 length equals 15 residues. After removal of 5 bases from V and 10 bases from J, the junction contained 9 bases not matched to a gene. CDR3 residues: CASSLAGQGVSPLHF. CDR3 in DNA: TGTGCCAGCAGTCTCGCGGGACAGGGCGTGTCACCCCTCCACTTT.

Details on this clone: Other DNA sequences within the sample encode an identical CDR3. The chain has TRBV28 and TRBJ1-4; 11 positions match TRBD1. Trimming took 8 bases from V and 3 from J; bases not matched to a gene: 2. The germline V gene encodes CDR1 MDHEN and CDR2 SYDVKM. This CDR3 is 14 amino acids long. CDR3 residues: CASRTGGPNEKLFF. The CDR3 DNA reads as TGTGCCAGCCGGACAGGGGGCCCTAATGAAAAACTGTTTTTT.

The CDR3 bases are TGCGCCAGCAGCTCGAATGGCGGCGCCGATCAGCCCCAGCATTTT. This encodes CASSSNGGADQPQHF. This sequence joins TRBV5-1 and TRBJ1-5; no reliable D call. CDR1 SGHRS and CDR2 YFSETQ come from the germline V gene. The CDR3 contains 15 residues. The ends were cut back, 3 bases at V and 5 bases at J, with 15 bases in the middle.

In regard to this clone: The identical CDR3 is also encoded by other nucleotide sequences in the sample. The V gene is TRBV24-1, the J gene TRBJ1-2; D not resolved. V lost 4 bases and J lost 4, with 9 bases in between. Germline assignment: CDR1 KGHDR and CDR2 SFDVKD. The CDR3 sequence is 13 residues long. This CDR3 is CATSDSGSYGYTF. In DNA, the CDR3 is TGTGCCACCAGTGACTCAGGATCCTATGGCTACACCTTC.

This clone was observed once. This chain links TRBV25-1 with TRBJ2-2; D not resolved. In germline, CDR1 is MGHDK, CDR2 SYGVNS. The CDR3 runs to 12 residues. The V end lost 3 bases, the J end lost 8 bases, and 7 bases lay between the germline ends. The CDR3 DNA follows: TGTGCCAGCAGTGAGTACTCGGGGGAGCTGTTTTTT. Residues: CASSEYSGELFF.

V usage is TRBV9 and J usage is TRBJ2-1; no definite D call. V was cut by 0 bases and J by 5 bases, with 6 bases left in between. Looked up from germline, CDR1 is SGDLS and CDR2 is YYNGEE. CDR3 length equals 13 residues. CDR3 in amino acids: CASSVVQDNEQFF. The DNA of the CDR3 is TGTGCCAGCAGCGTAGTTCAGGACAATGAGCAGTTCTTC.

V gene TRBV5-6 combines with J gene TRBJ1-1; D gene ambiguous. Germline V CDR1 and CDR2: SGHDT, YYEEEE. The CDR3 is 11 amino acids. V lost 0 bases and J lost 10, with 7 bases in between. The CDR3 loop reads CASSLGYRAFF. The DNA of the CDR3 is TGTGCCAGCAGCTTGGGGTACAGAGCTTTCTTT.

CDR3 in amino acids: CASSQGSGNSYNEQFF. DNA of the CDR3: TGTGCCAGCAGCCAAGGAAGCGGGAATTCCTACAATGAGCAGTTCTTC. The chain recombines TRBV3-1 (or the pseudogene TRBV3-2) with TRBJ2-1, with TRBD2 identical over 7 bases. The CDR3 runs to 16 residues. The V segment lost 1 base and the J segment 1 base; nucleotides outside the gene matches: 4. The germline gives CDR1 LGHDT, CDR2 YNNKEL (reference sequence).

V usage is TRBV2 and J usage is TRBJ2-5; 10 nucleotides agree with TRBD2. The CDR3 runs to 15 residues. CDR1 is SNHLY and CDR2 is FYNNEI in the germline V gene. V shed 5 bases and J 3 bases; nucleotides not matched to a gene: 6. CDR3 sequence: CASSLSGGAEETQYF. The CDR3 DNA reads as TGTGCCAGCAGTCTAAGCGGGGGGGCCGAAGAGACCCAGTACTTC.

The chain couples TRBV6-1 to TRBJ2-1; a possible D gene is TRBD1 (5 bases). V gave up 2 bases and J gave up 5 bases, with 16 bases separating them. The CDR3 loop spans 16 amino acids. Looked up from germline, CDR1 is MNHNS and CDR2 is SASEGT. In DNA form, the CDR3 reads TGTGCCAGCAGTGAAAAGGGGTACGCTCACAACAATGAGCAGTTCTTC. It encodes CASSEKGYAHNNEQFF.

This sequence joins TRBV5-4 and TRBJ1-1, with D maybe TRBD1 (6 bases). There are 14 residues in the CDR3. The V gene's germline CDR1 is SGHNT and CDR2 YYREEE (reference sequence). Deletions cut 4 bases from V and 11 bases from J, with 21 bases between. The CDR3 sequence: CASSESRGGARAFF. DNA for the CDR3: TGTGCCAGCAGCGAATCAAGGGGGGGGGCGAGGGCTTTCTTT.

The chain joins TRBV28 to TRBJ1-2; D is uncertain. CDR1 and CDR2 (germline): MDHEN, SYDVKM. With 2 bases removed from V and 5 bases from J, the gap between germline ends came to 9 bases. The CDR3 covers 13 residues. CDR3 sequence reads: CASSLTRVYGYTF. The CDR3 nucleotides read TGTGCCAGCAGTTTAACGAGGGTTTATGGCTACACCTTC.

V gene TRBV9 combines with J gene TRBJ1-4, with D unresolved. Germline V gene lookup returns CDR1 SGDLS and CDR2 YYNGEE. This CDR3 spans 13 amino acids. Trimming cost V 2 bases and J 7 bases, with 9 bases left between them. The CDR3 bases are TGTGCCAGCAGCGTTCGGGTGGGTGAAAAACTGTTTTTT. Translation: CASSVRVGEKLFF. Variable domain in full (rest from reference TRBV9 and TRBJ1-4): DSGVTQTPKHLITATGQRVTLRCSPRSGDLSVYWYQQSLDQGLQFLIQYYNGEERAKGNILERFSAQQFPDLHSELNLSSLELGDSALYFCASSVRVGEKLFFGSGTQLSVL.